These 16 T cell receptor beta chains originate from one sample sequenced in a study of blood T cell repertoires in COVID-19. Libraries were prepared by immunoSEQ multiplex PCR; TCRdb keeps only in-frame clonotypes and omits some of them. This table holds hundreds of thousands of clones, approximately 79% found once. Sequenced sample: peripheral blood. These TCRs come from a woman in her thirties or forties with active or convalescent COVID-19.

This chain joins TRBV6-5 and TRBJ1-1; D is uncertain. CDR1 MNHEY and CDR2 SVGAGI come from the germline V gene. The CDR3 sequence is 12 residues long. The V and J ends lost 10 bases and 10 bases respectively, with 19 bases between them. The CDR3 nucleotides read TGTGCCACCCGTCCAACGGGGATTGGAGCTTTCTTT. It codes for CATRPTGIGAFF.

This chain connects TRBV30 to TRBJ2-1, with 8 bases fitting TRBD2. Germline CDR1 is GTSNPN and CDR2 is SVGIG (reference sequence). The CDR3 is 18 residues long. The V and J ends lost 0 bases and 8 bases, in that order; junction bases with no gene match: 18. The CDR3 DNA sequence: TGTGCCTGGAGTGTCGGGGCTGCGGGGGGTTATTATGGTGATGAGCAGTTCTTC. As protein: CAWSVGAAGGYYGDEQFF. The whole variable domain, remainder taken from reference TRBV30 and TRBJ2-1, is SQTIHQWPATLVQPVGSPLSLECTVEGTSNPNLYWYRQAAGRGLQLLFYSVGIGQISSEVPQNLSASRPQDRQFILSSKKLLLSDSGFYLCAWSVGAAGGYYGDEQFFGPGTRLTVL.

Here the CDR3 DNA reads TGTGCCAGCAGCACAGACAGGGAGGCTCTGGGCAATCAGCCCCAGCATTTT. It yields the protein CASSTDREALGNQPQHF. The rearrangement uses TRBV11-2 and TRBJ1-5; 7 nucleotides align to TRBD1. Trimming cost V 5 bases and J 2 bases; bases outside gene matches: 12. Germline CDR1 SGHAT, CDR2 FQNNGV. This CDR3 is built from 17 residues.

The chain carries TRBV30 and TRBJ1-1; a weak D match, TRBD1 (5 bases). V dropped 3 bases and J dropped 0 bases, with 8 bases sitting between them. The CDR3 covers 13 residues. The germline V gene has CDR1 GTSNPN and CDR2 SVGIG (reference sequence). The CDR3 nucleotides read TGTGCCTGGAGGCCAGGGTTGAACACTGAAGCTTTCTTT. This gives the protein CAWRPGLNTEAFF.

CDR3 region: CASRAPNTGELFF. The CDR3 DNA sequence: TGTGCCAGCAGGGCCCCGAACACCGGGGAGCTGTTTTTT. V usage is TRBV9 and J usage is TRBJ2-2; D not certain. CDR3 length equals 13 residues. Germline CDR1 is SGDLS and CDR2 is YYNGEE. The ends were cut back, 5 bases at V and 0 bases at J, with 5 bases in the middle.

V and J are TRBV30 and TRBJ1-1, with 8 bases fitting TRBD1. V shed 1 base, J shed 4 bases, and the junction held 8 bases outside the gene matches. Germline V gene lookup returns CDR1 GTSNPN and CDR2 SVGIG (reference sequence). This CDR3 has 15 amino acids. The CDR3 spells CAWSAPMDRATEAFF. CDR3 coding DNA: TGTGCCTGGAGTGCACCTATGGACAGGGCCACTGAAGCTTTCTTT.

This clone was found many times. This chain uses TRBV2 with TRBJ2-7, with a weak D call TRBD2 (6 bases). Germline CDR1 SNHLY, CDR2 FYNNEI. The CDR3 has 13 amino acids. V lost 5 bases to trimming and J lost 4 bases, with 12 bases between them. The DNA of the CDR3 is TGTGCCAGCAGTACCGGGACTGGATACGAGCAGTACGTC. Translated, it gives CASSTGTGYEQYV.

J is TRBJ1-6 and V is TRBV15; TRBD1 aligns across 8 bases. Losses at the gene ends were 5 bases for V and 7 bases for J; bases not matched to a gene: 10. Germline loops: CDR1 LNHNV, CDR2 YYDKDF (reference sequence). CDR3 length: 16 residues. The CDR3 sequence is CATSGDRGSGNSPLHF. The CDR3 bases are TGTGCCACCAGCGGCGACAGGGGTTCGGGGAATTCACCCCTCCACTTT.

The genes are TRBV19 and TRBJ1-5; TRBD1 aligns across 9 bases. Per the germline V gene, CDR1 is LNHDA and CDR2 is SQIVND (reference sequence). J gave up 2 bases and V 5 bases, and 1 base lay outside the gene matches. This CDR3 comprises 14 residues. The CDR3 spells CASSRTGGNQPQHF. CDR3 DNA: TGTGCCAGTAGTCGGACAGGGGGCAATCAGCCCCAGCATTTT.

The rearrangement uses TRBV19 and TRBJ1-1, with 9 bases matching TRBD1. The germline gives CDR1 LNHDA, CDR2 SQIVND (reference sequence). The V segment lost 4 bases and the J segment 3 bases; nucleotides outside the gene matches: 9. The CDR3 contains 16 residues. CDR3 amino acids: CASSRGGTGSHTEAFF. The CDR3 coding sequence is TGTGCCAGTAGTAGGGGTGGGACAGGGAGTCACACTGAAGCTTTCTTT.

This clone showed up just once. The chain has TRBV19 and TRBJ1-5; 10 bases are shared with TRBD1. The V gene's germline CDR1 is LNHDA and CDR2 SQIVND (reference sequence). The junction had 5 bases not matched to a gene; V was cut back by 5 bases and J by 4 bases. This CDR3 has 15 residues. The CDR3 DNA is TGTGCCAGTAGTGCTGACAGGGGGCGGAATCAGCCCCAGCATTTT. This sequence encodes CASSADRGRNQPQHF.

This clone was seen more than once but under ten times. V usage is TRBV28 and J usage is TRBJ2-5; possible D gene TRBD2, 6 bases. Germline loops: CDR1 MDHEN, CDR2 SYDVKM. V shed 3 bases and J shed 5 bases, with 10 bases lying between them. The CDR3 loop spans 13 amino acids. This CDR3 reads CASSFSGRETQYF. The CDR3 region has the DNA TGTGCCAGCAGTTTTAGCGGTAGGGAGACCCAGTACTTC.

V and J are TRBV30 and TRBJ1-1; TRBD1 aligns across 10 bases. The CDR3 has 11 residues. Trimming removed 7 bases from V and 10 bases from J; junction bases left unmatched: 6. Germline CDR1 is GTSNPN and CDR2 is SVGIG (reference sequence). CDR3 in DNA: TGTGCCTCCCGGGACAGGGGACCAGCTTTCTTT. It codes for CASRDRGPAFF.

This clone turned up a few times. The chain couples TRBV28 to TRBJ1-2; the match to TRBD1 covers 9 bases. J was trimmed by 5 bases and V by 3 bases; bases with no gene match: 7. Germline-derived CDR1 and CDR2 are MDHEN and SYDVKM. The CDR3 loop spans 15 amino acids. The CDR3 is CASSLGGQGVYGYTF. The CDR3 coding sequence is TGTGCCAGCAGTTTGGGGGGACAGGGTGTTTATGGCTACACCTTC.

The gene calls are TRBV30 and TRBJ1-4, with D possibly TRBD1 on 5 matching bases. With 3 bases removed from V and 0 bases from J, the gap between germline ends came to 8 bases. The CDR3 covers 14 residues. Germline values: CDR1 GTSNPN, CDR2 SVGIG (reference sequence). CDR3 sequence: CAWRLTATNEKLFF. CDR3 coding DNA: TGTGCCTGGAGGTTGACAGCAACTAATGAAAAACTGTTTTTT. The complete variable domain, with remaining parts taken from reference TRBV30 and TRBJ1-4, reads SQTIHQWPATLVQPVGSPLSLECTVEGTSNPNLYWYRQAAGRGLQLLFYSVGIGQISSEVPQNLSASRPQDRQFILSSKKLLLSDSGFYLCAWRLTATNEKLFFGSGTQLSVL.

This clone has only one observation. J is TRBJ2-2 and V is TRBV5-1; D perhaps matches TRBD1 (5 bases). The germline V gene has CDR1 SGHRS and CDR2 YFSETQ. CDR3 length: 15 amino acids. V lost 0 bases and J 5 bases, leaving 11 bases between the germline ends. CDR3: CASSLGQGWTGELFF. CDR3 nucleotide sequence: TGCGCCAGCAGCTTGGGTCAGGGATGGACCGGGGAGCTGTTTTTT. The whole variable domain, filled in from reference TRBV5-1 and TRBJ2-2, reads KAGVTQTPRYLIKTRGQQVTLSCSPISGHRSVSWYQQTPGQGLQFLFEYFSETQRNKGNFPGRFSGRQFSNSRSEMNVSTLELGDSALYLCASSLGQGWTGELFFGEGSRLTVL.